The 3 T cell receptor beta chains below come from one sample, sequenced in a study of identical twins. TCRdb analysed the 5' RACE reads with MiXCR anew, one entry per CDR3 protein. The sample lists about 1.7 million distinct CDR3 sequences, about 32% occurring once. The sequenced sample was cord blood. The receptors come from a newborn girl in good health.

This clonotype was observed a handful of times. The chain recombines TRBV20-1 with TRBJ1-2, with D possibly matching TRBD1 (6 bases). The CDR3 consists of 12 residues. CDR1 and CDR2 (germline): DFQATT, SNEGSKA (reference sequence). Deletions cut 5 bases from V and 4 bases from J, with 11 bases between. The CDR3 region has the DNA TGCAGTGCTGGACAGATCATCTATGGCTACACCTTC. It yields the protein CSAGQIIYGYTF.

The chain recombines TRBV7-9 with TRBJ1-2; no reliable D call. V dropped 3 bases and J dropped 10 bases, with 9 bases sitting between them. The length of the CDR3 is 11 residues. Germline V gene data show CDR1 as SEHNR and CDR2 as FQNEAQ (reference sequence). The CDR3 sequence is CASSFRAYYTF. CDR3 bases: TGTGCCAGCAGCTTTCGTGCTTACTACACCTTC.

Only a few counts were recorded for this clonotype. The chain has TRBV11-2 and TRBJ1-1; D is ambiguous. V was trimmed by 5 bases and J by 5 bases, leaving 21 bases between them. The CDR3 loop spans 16 amino acids. Germline V gene lookup returns CDR1 SGHAT and CDR2 FQNNGV. DNA of the CDR3: TGTGCCAGCAGCCCTCCTCCTCGTGGTCGGAATACTGAAGCTTTCTTT. It codes for CASSPPPRGRNTEAFF. The full variable domain, completed using reference TRBV11-2 and TRBJ1-1, is EAGVAQSPRYKIIEKRQSVAFWCNPISGHATLYWYQQILGQGPKLLIQFQNNGVVDDSQLPKDRFSAERLKGVDSTLKIQPAKLEDSAVYLCASSPPPRGRNTEAFFGQGTRLTVV.